This passage covers 27 T cell receptor beta chains from one sample sequenced in a study of Graves' ophthalmopathy and Graves' hyperthyroidism. RNA served as the template for amplifying TCR beta CDR3 regions. In the first round, RT-PCR was carried out with HTBI primers, and a multiplex PCR formed the second round. TCRdb called the multiplex PCR reads again in MiXCR, with one record for every CDR3 protein. The data show around 1,000,000 distinct CDR3 sequences, around a third seen once. Source material: peripheral blood or thyroid tissue (not recorded which). The origin of the receptors is an adult man with Graves' hyperthyroidism.

This clonotype was seen at least ten times. The chain uses TRBV29-1 and TRBJ2-5; D is unclear. Germline CDR1 is SQVTM and CDR2 is ANQGSEA. V was trimmed by 2 bases and J by 4 bases, leaving 2 bases between them. The CDR3 spans 10 residues. The CDR3 loop reads CSVETETQYF. The CDR3 DNA reads TGCAGCGTTGAAACAGAGACCCAGTACTTC.

Of note for this clonotype: No conserved phenylalanine or tryptophan is present at the end of the CDR3, so a read error is the likely explanation. The limits of the CDR3 on the DNA are not certain, so only TCRdb's listed CDR3 is given. The chain employs TRBV12-3 or TRBV12-4 and TRBJ2-2; the table calls TRBD1, which could not be checked here. Including both end residues, the CDR3 is 17 amino acids long. CDR3 residues: CASSFRTGSRNTGELDL.

This clonotype was counted only a few times. V gene TRBV20-1 combines with J gene TRBJ2-7; 8 positions agree with TRBD2. Trimming removed 3 bases from V and 1 base from J; junction bases left unmatched: 5. CDR1 is DFQATT, CDR2 SNEGSKA, per germline (reference sequence). This CDR3 is 14 amino acids long. CDR3 coding DNA: TGCAGTGCTAGTTCTGCTAGCGGGTCCTACGAGCAGTACTTC. Translation gives CSASSASGSYEQYF.

This clonotype was seen repeatedly, ten times or more. The chain is built from TRBV20-1 and TRBJ1-5; 7 nucleotides agree with TRBD1. The V and J ends lost 6 bases and 9 bases, in that order; junction bases with no gene match: 14. Germline lookup yields CDR1 DFQATT and CDR2 SNEGSKA (reference sequence). The CDR3 length is 14 residues. The CDR3 region is CSATEGAGLGPQHF. CDR3 sequence (DNA): TGCAGTGCCACGGAGGGGGCTGGCTTAGGGCCCCAGCATTTT.

This clonotype was counted ten times or more. The gene calls are TRBV12-3 or TRBV12-4 and TRBJ1-1, with D uncertain. The CDR3 has 15 residues. V was shortened by 0 bases and J by 1 base, with 9 bases between the two germline ends. The CDR3 sequence is CASSLAERRNTEAFF. The DNA for the CDR3 is TGTGCCAGCAGTTTAGCAGAACGGCGGAACACTGAAGCTTTCTTT.

This clonotype was observed many times. The V and J genes are TRBV9 and TRBJ2-5; D possibly corresponds to TRBD1 (6 bases). The CDR3 runs 14 residues. The germline CDR1 and CDR2 sequences are SGDLS and YYNGEE. Deletions cut 1 base from V and 4 bases from J, with 11 bases between. The CDR3 region has the DNA TGTGCCAGCAGCGTAAGGGGGTCAGGAGAGACCCAGTACTTC. Protein: CASSVRGSGETQYF.

A remark on this clonotype: Given a much more abundant clone one base away, this may be a read error. The chain combines TRBV12-3 or TRBV12-4 with TRBJ1-5; D is uncertain. The CDR3 has 14 residues. The V end was cut by 6 bases, the J end by 2 bases, with 11 bases between. The CDR3 protein is CASRGRRRNQPQHF. For the CDR3, the DNA is TGTGCCAGCAGGGGGAGGCGGCGCAATCAGCCCCAGCATTTT.

This clonotype was picked up many times. V usage is TRBV20-1 and J usage is TRBJ2-7; 8 bases line up with TRBD1. This CDR3 spans 15 amino acids. V dropped 2 bases and J dropped 2; count of bases not matched to a gene: 8. CDR1 and CDR2 (germline): DFQATT, SNEGSKA (reference sequence). The DNA of the CDR3 is TGCAGTGCTAGACTACCGACAGGGGTAGCCTACGAGCAGTACTTC. Its protein product is CSARLPTGVAYEQYF.

This clonotype was seen a few times. This chain uses TRBV20-1 with TRBJ1-5; D is ambiguous. In germline, CDR1 is DFQATT, CDR2 SNEGSKA (reference sequence). Trimming stripped 2 bases from V and 5 bases from J, with 10 bases between. This CDR3 contains 13 residues. CDR3 DNA: TGCAGTGCTAGATGGCAGGCCGATCAGCCCCAGCATTTT. It translates to CSARWQADQPQHF.

This clonotype was seen a handful of times. The chain combines TRBV6-5 with TRBJ2-7, with a possible D match to TRBD2 (6 bases). Germline CDR1 is MNHEY and CDR2 is SVGAGI. V lost 4 bases to trimming and J lost 7 bases, with 17 bases between them. The CDR3 is 14 residues long. The CDR3 coding sequence is TGTGCCAGCAGTTCAGGGACTCTTCCACGAGAGCAGTACTTC. Translation gives CASSSGTLPREQYF.

This clonotype was seen at least ten times. J is TRBJ1-5 and V is TRBV10-1; D gene uncertain. Trimming stripped 0 bases from V and 3 bases from J, with 3 bases between. The CDR3 has 13 residues. Germline V gene data show CDR1 as WNHNN and CDR2 as SYGVQD (reference sequence). CDR3 protein: CASSESINQPQHF. The CDR3, as DNA: TGCGCCAGCAGTGAGTCGATCAATCAGCCCCAGCATTTT.

This clonotype is classed as medium-sized. This chain connects TRBV29-1 to TRBJ1-2, with D unresolved. CDR3 size: 11 residues. V lost 5 bases to trimming and J lost 6 bases, with 10 bases between them. Per germline, CDR1 SQVTM and CDR2 ANQGSEA. The DNA for the CDR3 is TGCAGCGTTAGGGCTGCGGATGGCTACACCTTC. This translates into CSVRAADGYTF.

This clonotype was seen repeatedly, ten times or more. V gene TRBV7-2 combines with J gene TRBJ1-1; weak D call: TRBD1 (5 bases). The CDR3 has 14 residues. The V gene's germline CDR1 is SGHTA and CDR2 FQGNSA. V dropped 5 bases and J dropped 3 bases, with 13 bases sitting between them. The DNA for the CDR3 is TGTGCCAGCAGCATGCAGGGCACGGACACTGAAGCTTTCTTT. As protein: CASSMQGTDTEAFF.

This clonotype was observed many times. This chain joins TRBV7-2 and TRBJ1-6; D is ambiguous. The ends were cut back, 2 bases at V and 4 bases at J, with 6 bases in the middle. From germline, CDR1 is SGHTA and CDR2 FQGNSA. The CDR3 totals 14 residues. The CDR3 spells CASSLSVYNSPLHF. The CDR3 DNA reads as TGTGCCAGCAGCTTATCAGTGTATAATTCACCCCTCCACTTT.

This clonotype was picked up a small number of times. This chain uses TRBV20-1 with TRBJ1-1, with a possible D match to TRBD1 (5 bases). Germline V gene data show CDR1 as DFQATT and CDR2 as SNEGSKA (reference sequence). The CDR3 runs to 16 residues. The V and J ends lost 6 bases and 4 bases respectively, with 24 bases between them. The CDR3 nucleotides read TGCAGTGCGGAGCCCAACCTCCCAGGGAGTGGCACTGAAGCTTTCTTT. As protein: CSAEPNLPGSGTEAFF.

This clonotype came up many times. The CDR3 loop reads CSVPDGQEKLFF. CDR3 in DNA: TGCAGCGTACCGGACGGACAGGAGAAACTGTTTTTT. The rearrangement uses TRBV29-1 and TRBJ1-4; 7 nucleotides match TRBD1. V lost 6 bases, J lost 11 bases, and 9 bases stayed unmatched. Germline CDR1 reads SQVTM; CDR2 reads ANQGSEA. This CDR3 has 12 residues.

Only a few counts were recorded for this clonotype. The chain couples TRBV19 to TRBJ2-7; 9 bases are a match to TRBD1. The germline V gene encodes CDR1 LNHDA and CDR2 SQIVND (reference sequence). The CDR3 length is 15 residues. V dropped 2 bases and J dropped 1; count of bases not matched to a gene: 3. CDR3 region: CASSIMGQGSYEQYF. The CDR3 bases are TGTGCCAGTAGTATAATGGGACAGGGATCCTACGAGCAGTACTTC.

Details on this clonotype: This CDR3 is missing its conserved last phenylalanine or tryptophan, likely due to a read error. J is TRBJ1-1 and V is TRBV6-1; D not resolved. The ends were cut back, 6 bases at V and 0 bases at J, with 8 bases in the middle. The CDR3 is 13 amino acids. Per germline, CDR1 MNHNS and CDR2 SASEGT. DNA of the CDR3: TGTGCCAGCAGGGGGAGAATGAACACTGAAGCTTTCCTT. Encoded protein: CASRGRMNTEAFL.

A remark on this clonotype: The conserved final phenylalanine or tryptophan is absent from the CDR3, which likely points to a read error. The DNA is omitted, as the CDR3 cannot be located on it reliably, and the CDR3 follows TCRdb's listing. The chain links TRBV7-9 to TRBJ2-7. Germline V lookup: CDR1 SEHNR, CDR2 FQNEAQ (reference sequence). Inclusive of both ends, the CDR3 amounts to 10 amino acids. The CDR3 loop is CASSSAKIRG.

The gene calls are TRBV6-5 and TRBJ1-3; D is uncertain. Trimming shortened V by 2 bases and J by 8 bases, and 4 bases separated the two germline ends. Germline-derived CDR1 and CDR2 are MNHEY and SVGAGI. This CDR3 is built from 11 residues. CDR3 nucleotide sequence: TGTGCCAGCAGTTACCTCGACACCATATATTTT. It codes for CASSYLDTIYF.

As regards this clonotype: A much larger clone is a single base away; this may be a read error. This chain connects TRBV24-1 to TRBJ2-7; the D call may be TRBD1 or TRBD2 (6 bases each). CDR3 length equals 14 residues. Trimming stripped 7 bases from V and 5 bases from J, with 17 bases between. Germline V CDR1 and CDR2: KGHDR, SFDVKD. The CDR3: CATSEPGRGHEQYF. The DNA of the CDR3 is TGTGCCACCAGCGAACCGGGACGGGGGCACGAGCAGTACTTC.

This clonotype was observed a handful of times. The rearrangement joins TRBV5-1 to TRBJ1-1; the D gene is possibly TRBD1 (5 bases). CDR1 is SGHRS and CDR2 is YFSETQ in the germline V gene. The CDR3 runs 13 residues. V was clipped by 4 bases and J by 3 bases, with 10 bases between them. CDR3 sequence reads: CASSTLRDTEAFF. The CDR3 DNA sequence: TGCGCCAGCAGCACGCTCAGGGACACTGAAGCTTTCTTT.

Many counts were recorded for this clonotype. The chain combines TRBV9 with TRBJ1-5; D possibly corresponds to TRBD1 (5 bases). V shed 2 bases and J shed 5 bases, with 11 bases lying between them. There are 14 residues in the CDR3. Germline-derived CDR1 and CDR2 are SGDLS and YYNGEE. The CDR3 DNA sequence: TGTGCCAGCAGCGTCGGGACTGGGCATCAGCCCCAGCATTTT. Translating gives CASSVGTGHQPQHF.

This clonotype was seen only a few times. A read error may be the cause here, since a much bigger clone is one base away. This chain connects TRBV7-2 to TRBJ2-7; 10 bases align to TRBD1. Per germline, CDR1 SGHTA and CDR2 FQGNSA. Trimming cost V 5 bases and J 5 bases; bases outside gene matches: 6. The CDR3 length is 14 residues. CDR3 region: CASSIRDRGDEQYF. The CDR3 region has the DNA TGTGCCAGCAGCATCCGGGACAGGGGCGACGAGCAGTACTTC.

This clonotype came up many times. The chain joins TRBV29-1 to TRBJ2-7; D may be TRBD1 or TRBD2 (5 bases each). The CDR3 contains 13 residues. Trimming removed 6 bases from V and 6 bases from J, with 18 bases in between. Germline V lookup: CDR1 SQVTM, CDR2 ANQGSEA. The chain's CDR3 is CSVLFYGGAEQYF. CDR3 DNA: TGCAGCGTCCTATTTTATGGGGGAGCCGAGCAGTACTTC.

This clonotype has just a few counts. The junction departs from germline at one end; a sequencing error may be responsible. The V and J genes are TRBV10-2 and TRBJ1-6, with D uncertain. The CDR3 runs 14 residues. The V gene's germline CDR1 is WSHSY and CDR2 SAAADI. This CDR3 reads CASSAGSGNSPLHF. CDR3 coding DNA: TGTGCCAGCTCAGCGGGATCTGGTAATTCACCCCTCCACTTT.

Comments on this clonotype: This may stem from a read error, because a much larger clone lies one nucleotide away. No conserved phenylalanine or tryptophan is present at the end of the CDR3, so a read error is the likely explanation. This sequence joins TRBV7-9 and TRBJ2-7; 10 positions match TRBD2. V dropped 1 base and J dropped 3; count of bases not matched to a gene: 9. The length of the CDR3 is 17 residues. The germline CDR1 and CDR2 sequences are SEHNR and FQNEAQ (reference sequence). CDR3 DNA sequence: TGTGCCAGCAGCTTAGGATCGCTAGCGGGAGAATTCTACGAGCAGTACCTC. Translation gives CASSLGSLAGEFYEQYL.